This T cell receptor (beta chain) was sequenced in a study of blood T cells in healthy people across ages. Study-level results: Observed TCR beta diversity per million T cells went down as age went up. This fall followed a roughly linear course with age.

Together with a sample-barcoded 5' primer, a J-beta primer mix was included in a second PCR lasting about 6 to 11 cycles. Carrying 12 random nucleotides, a template-switch adaptor labeled each individual cDNA molecule. Each CDR3 protein gets one entry after TCRdb re-called the 5' RACE reads with MiXCR. Of just over 1 million distinct CDR3 sequences in the sample, 35% to 50% were seen once. PBMCs, at least 7 million per sample, were isolated. A few counts support this clonotype. The antigen is unknown. Germline CDR1 is LNHNV and CDR2 is YYDKDF (reference sequence). Losses at the gene ends were 4 bases for V and 2 bases for J; bases not matched to a gene: 5. CDR3 length equals 15 residues.

This sequence was found in an older woman in good health. Sequencing was performed on blood. The rearrangement uses TRBV15 and TRBJ2-7, with 10 bases that match TRBD2. The CDR3 loop reads CATSTRTSGTYEQYF. For the CDR3, the DNA is TGTGCCACCAGCACTAGGACTAGCGGAACCTACGAGCAGTACTTC.